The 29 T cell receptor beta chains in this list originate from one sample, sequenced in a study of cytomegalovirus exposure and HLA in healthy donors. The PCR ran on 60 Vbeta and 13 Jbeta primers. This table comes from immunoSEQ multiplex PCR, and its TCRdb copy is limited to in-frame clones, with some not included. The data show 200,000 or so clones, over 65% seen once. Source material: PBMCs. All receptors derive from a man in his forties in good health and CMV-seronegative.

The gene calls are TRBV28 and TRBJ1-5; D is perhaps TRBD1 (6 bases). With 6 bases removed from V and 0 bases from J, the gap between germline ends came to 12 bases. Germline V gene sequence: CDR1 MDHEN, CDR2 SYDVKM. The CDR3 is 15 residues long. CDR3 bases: TGTGCCAGCAGGGACAGACTTTTTAGCAATCAGCCCCAGCATTTT. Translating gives CASRDRLFSNQPQHF.

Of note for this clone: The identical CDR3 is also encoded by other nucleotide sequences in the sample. The DNA for the CDR3 is TGTGCCTGGAGCGCGCAGGGGAACACTGAAGCTTTCTTT. Amino acid sequence: CAWSAQGNTEAFF. The chain carries TRBV30 and TRBJ1-1; D might be TRBD1 (5 bases). V was shortened by 3 bases and J by 1 base, with 9 bases between the two germline ends. The CDR3 runs to 13 residues. Looked up from germline, CDR1 is GTSNPN and CDR2 is SVGIG (reference sequence).

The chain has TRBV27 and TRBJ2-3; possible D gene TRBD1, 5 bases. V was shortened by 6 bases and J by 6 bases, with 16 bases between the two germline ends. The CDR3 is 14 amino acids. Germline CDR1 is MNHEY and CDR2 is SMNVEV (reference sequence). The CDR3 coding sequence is TGTGCCAGCAGCTTGGACACTCACGTGGATACGCAGTATTTT. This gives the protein CASSLDTHVDTQYF.

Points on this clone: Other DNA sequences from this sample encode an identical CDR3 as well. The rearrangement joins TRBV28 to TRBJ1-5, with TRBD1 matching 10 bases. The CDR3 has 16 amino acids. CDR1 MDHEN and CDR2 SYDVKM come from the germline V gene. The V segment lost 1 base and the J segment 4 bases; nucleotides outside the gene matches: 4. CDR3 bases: TGTGCCAGCAGTTTATCCGGGACAGGGGTAAATCAGCCCCAGCATTTT. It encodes CASSLSGTGVNQPQHF.

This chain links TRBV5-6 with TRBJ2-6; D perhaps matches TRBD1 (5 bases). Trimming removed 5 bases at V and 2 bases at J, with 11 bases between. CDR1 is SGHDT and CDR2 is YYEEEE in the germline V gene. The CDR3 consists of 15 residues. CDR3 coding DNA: TGTGCCAGCAGTTCCCTGGACACTGGGGCCAACGTCCTGACTTTC. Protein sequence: CASSSLDTGANVLTF.

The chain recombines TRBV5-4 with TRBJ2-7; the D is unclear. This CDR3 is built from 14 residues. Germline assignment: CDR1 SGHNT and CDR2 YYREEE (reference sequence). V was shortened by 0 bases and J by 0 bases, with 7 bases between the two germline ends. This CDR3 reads CASSLAVSSYEQYF. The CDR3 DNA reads TGTGCCAGCAGCTTGGCCGTCAGCTCCTACGAGCAGTACTTC.

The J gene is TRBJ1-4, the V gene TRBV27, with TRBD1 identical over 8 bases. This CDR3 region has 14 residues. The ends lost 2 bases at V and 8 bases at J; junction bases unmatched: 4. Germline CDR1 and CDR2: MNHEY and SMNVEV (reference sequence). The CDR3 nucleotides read TGTGCCAGCAGTTTACGACAGGGGAGGGAAAAACTGTTTTTT. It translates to CASSLRQGREKLFF.

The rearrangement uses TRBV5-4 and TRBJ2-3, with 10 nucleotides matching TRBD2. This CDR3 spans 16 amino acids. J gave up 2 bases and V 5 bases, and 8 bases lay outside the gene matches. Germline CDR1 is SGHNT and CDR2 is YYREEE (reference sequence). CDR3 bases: TGTGCCAGCAGTCGGTCCAGCGGGGGGGTCACAGATACGCAGTATTTT. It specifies CASSRSSGGVTDTQYF.

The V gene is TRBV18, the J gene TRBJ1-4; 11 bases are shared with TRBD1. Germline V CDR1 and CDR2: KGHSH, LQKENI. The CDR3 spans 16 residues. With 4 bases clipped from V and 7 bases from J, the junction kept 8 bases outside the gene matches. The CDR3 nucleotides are TGTGCCAGCTCACAGCCGGGACAGGGGGATGGTGAAAAACTGTTTTTT. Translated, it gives CASSQPGQGDGEKLFF.

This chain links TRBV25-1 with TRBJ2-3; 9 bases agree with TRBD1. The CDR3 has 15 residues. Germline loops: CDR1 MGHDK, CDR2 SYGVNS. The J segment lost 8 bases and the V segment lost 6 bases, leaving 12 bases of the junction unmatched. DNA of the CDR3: TGTGCCAGCAGGGGACAGGGTCCCTCCGGGGGTACGCAGTATTTT. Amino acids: CASRGQGPSGGTQYF.

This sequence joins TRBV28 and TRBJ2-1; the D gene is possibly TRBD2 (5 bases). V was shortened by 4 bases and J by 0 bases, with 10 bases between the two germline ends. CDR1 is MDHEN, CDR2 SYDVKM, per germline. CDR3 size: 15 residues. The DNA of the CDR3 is TGTGCCAGCAGTTCACCAGCGGACTCCTACAATGAGCAGTTCTTC. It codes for CASSSPADSYNEQFF.

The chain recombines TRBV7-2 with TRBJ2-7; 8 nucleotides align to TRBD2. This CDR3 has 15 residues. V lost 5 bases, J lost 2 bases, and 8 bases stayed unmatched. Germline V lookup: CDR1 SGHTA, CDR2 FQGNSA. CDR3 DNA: TGTGCCAGCAGCCCCGGGGGGGGGAGGACCTACGAGCAGTACTTC. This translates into CASSPGGGRTYEQYF.

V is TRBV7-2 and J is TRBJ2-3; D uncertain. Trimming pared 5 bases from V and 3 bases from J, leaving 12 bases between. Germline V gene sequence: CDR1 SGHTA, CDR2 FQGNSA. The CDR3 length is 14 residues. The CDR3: CASSPTWRTDTQYF. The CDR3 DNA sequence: TGTGCCAGCAGCCCCACGTGGAGAACAGATACGCAGTATTTT.

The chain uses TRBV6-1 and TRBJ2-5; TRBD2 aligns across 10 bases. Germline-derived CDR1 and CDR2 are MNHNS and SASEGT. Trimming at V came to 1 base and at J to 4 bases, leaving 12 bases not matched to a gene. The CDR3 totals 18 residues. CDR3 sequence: CASSEEISGGFWRETQYF. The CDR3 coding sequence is TGTGCCAGCAGTGAAGAAATTAGCGGGGGGTTCTGGCGAGAGACCCAGTACTTC.

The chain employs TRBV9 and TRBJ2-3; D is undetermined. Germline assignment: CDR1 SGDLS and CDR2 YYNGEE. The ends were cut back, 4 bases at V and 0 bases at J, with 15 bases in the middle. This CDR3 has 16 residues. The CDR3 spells CASSPRRSASTDTQYF. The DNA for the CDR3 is TGTGCCAGCAGCCCTAGGCGCAGTGCTAGCACAGATACGCAGTATTTT.

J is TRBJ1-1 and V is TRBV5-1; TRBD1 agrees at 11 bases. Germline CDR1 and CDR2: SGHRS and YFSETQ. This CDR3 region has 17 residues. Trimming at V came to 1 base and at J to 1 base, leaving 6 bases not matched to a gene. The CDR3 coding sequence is TGCGCCAGCAGCTTGATGGGACAGGGGGGATCGAACACTGAAGCTTTCTTT. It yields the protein CASSLMGQGGSNTEAFF.

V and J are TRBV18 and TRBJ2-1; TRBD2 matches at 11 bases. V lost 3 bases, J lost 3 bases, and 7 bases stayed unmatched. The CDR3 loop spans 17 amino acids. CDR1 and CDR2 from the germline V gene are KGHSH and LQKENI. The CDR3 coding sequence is TGTGCCAGCTCACCCGCGACTAGCGGGGTTTTCTACAATGAGCAGTTCTTC. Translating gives CASSPATSGVFYNEQFF.

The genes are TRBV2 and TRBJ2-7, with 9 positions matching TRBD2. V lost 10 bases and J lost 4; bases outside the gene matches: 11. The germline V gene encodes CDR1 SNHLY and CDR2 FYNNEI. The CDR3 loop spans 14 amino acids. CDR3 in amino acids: CATVAGAISYEQYF. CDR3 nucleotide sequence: TGTGCCACCGTAGCGGGAGCGATATCGTACGAGCAGTACTTC.

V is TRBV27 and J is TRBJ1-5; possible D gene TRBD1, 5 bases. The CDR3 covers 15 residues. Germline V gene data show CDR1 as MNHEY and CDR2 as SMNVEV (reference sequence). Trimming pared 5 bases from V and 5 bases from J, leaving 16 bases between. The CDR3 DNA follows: TGTGCCAGCAGTCTAATTCCCAGGGCGGATCAGCCCCAGCATTTT. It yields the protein CASSLIPRADQPQHF.

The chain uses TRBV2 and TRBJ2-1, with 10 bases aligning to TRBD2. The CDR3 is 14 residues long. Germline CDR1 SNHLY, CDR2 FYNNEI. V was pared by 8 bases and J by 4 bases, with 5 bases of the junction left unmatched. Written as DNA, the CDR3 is TGTGCCAGCGGAGGACTAGCGGAGTACAATGAGCAGTTCTTC. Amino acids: CASGGLAEYNEQFF.

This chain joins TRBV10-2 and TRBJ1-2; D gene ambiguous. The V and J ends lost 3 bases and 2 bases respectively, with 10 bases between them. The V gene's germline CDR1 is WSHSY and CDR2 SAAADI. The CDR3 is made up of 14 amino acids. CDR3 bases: TGCGCCAGCAGTGACAGGATAATAAACTATGGCTACACCTTC. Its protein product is CASSDRIINYGYTF.

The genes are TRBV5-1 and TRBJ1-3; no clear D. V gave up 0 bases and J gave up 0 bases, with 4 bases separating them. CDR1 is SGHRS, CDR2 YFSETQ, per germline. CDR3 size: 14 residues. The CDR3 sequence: CASSLVSSGNTIYF. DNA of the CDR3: TGCGCCAGCAGCTTGGTGAGCTCTGGAAACACCATATATTTT.

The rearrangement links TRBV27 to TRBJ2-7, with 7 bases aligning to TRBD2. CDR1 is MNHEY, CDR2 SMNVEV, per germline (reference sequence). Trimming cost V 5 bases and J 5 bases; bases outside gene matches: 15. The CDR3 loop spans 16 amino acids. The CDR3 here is CASSPRGGGPLHEQYF. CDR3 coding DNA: TGTGCCAGCAGTCCGCGGGGCGGGGGACCCCTTCACGAGCAGTACTTC.

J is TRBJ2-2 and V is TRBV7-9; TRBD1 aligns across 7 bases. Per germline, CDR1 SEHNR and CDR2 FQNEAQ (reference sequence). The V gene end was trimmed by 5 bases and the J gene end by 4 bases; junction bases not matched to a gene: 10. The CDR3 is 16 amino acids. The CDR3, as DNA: TGTGCCAGCAGCCCCCCTCGGACAGGAGGCACCGGGGAGCTGTTTTTT. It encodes CASSPPRTGGTGELFF.

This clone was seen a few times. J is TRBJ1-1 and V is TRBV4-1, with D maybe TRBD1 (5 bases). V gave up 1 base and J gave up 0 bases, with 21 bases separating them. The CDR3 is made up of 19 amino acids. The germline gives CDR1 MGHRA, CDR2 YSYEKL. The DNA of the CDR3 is TGCGCCAGCAGCCAAGCGGAAGACAGTTACTCATCGGTGAACACTGAAGCTTTCTTT. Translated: CASSQAEDSYSSVNTEAFF.

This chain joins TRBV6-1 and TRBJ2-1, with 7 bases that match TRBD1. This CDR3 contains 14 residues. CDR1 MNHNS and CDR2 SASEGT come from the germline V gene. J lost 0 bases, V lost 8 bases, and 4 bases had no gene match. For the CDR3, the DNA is TGTGCCAGCCGGGACAGTAGCTCCTACAATGAGCAGTTCTTC. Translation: CASRDSSSYNEQFF.

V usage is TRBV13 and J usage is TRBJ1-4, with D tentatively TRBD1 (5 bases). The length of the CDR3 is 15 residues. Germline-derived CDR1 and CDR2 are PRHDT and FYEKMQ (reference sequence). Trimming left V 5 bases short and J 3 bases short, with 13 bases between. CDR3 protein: CASSLGGGSNEKLFF. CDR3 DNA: TGTGCCAGCAGCCTCGGGGGGGGTTCTAATGAAAAACTGTTTTTT.

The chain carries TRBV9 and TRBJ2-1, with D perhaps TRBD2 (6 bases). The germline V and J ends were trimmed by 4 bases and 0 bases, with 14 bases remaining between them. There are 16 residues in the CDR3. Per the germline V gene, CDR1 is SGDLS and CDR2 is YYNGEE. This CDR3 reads CASSPIAASSYNEQFF. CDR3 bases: TGTGCCAGCAGCCCAATAGCGGCGAGCTCCTACAATGAGCAGTTCTTC. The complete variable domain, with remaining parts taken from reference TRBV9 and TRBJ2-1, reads DSGVTQTPKHLITATGQRVTLRCSPRSGDLSVYWYQQSLDQGLQFLIQYYNGEERAKGNILERFSAQQFPDLHSELNLSSLELGDSALYFCASSPIAASSYNEQFFGPGTRLTVL.

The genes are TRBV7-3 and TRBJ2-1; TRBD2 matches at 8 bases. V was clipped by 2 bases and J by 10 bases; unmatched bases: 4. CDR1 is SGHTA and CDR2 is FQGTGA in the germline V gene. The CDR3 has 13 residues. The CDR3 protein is CASSLYGGGEQFF. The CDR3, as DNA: TGTGCCAGCAGCTTATACGGGGGGGGCGAGCAGTTCTTC.